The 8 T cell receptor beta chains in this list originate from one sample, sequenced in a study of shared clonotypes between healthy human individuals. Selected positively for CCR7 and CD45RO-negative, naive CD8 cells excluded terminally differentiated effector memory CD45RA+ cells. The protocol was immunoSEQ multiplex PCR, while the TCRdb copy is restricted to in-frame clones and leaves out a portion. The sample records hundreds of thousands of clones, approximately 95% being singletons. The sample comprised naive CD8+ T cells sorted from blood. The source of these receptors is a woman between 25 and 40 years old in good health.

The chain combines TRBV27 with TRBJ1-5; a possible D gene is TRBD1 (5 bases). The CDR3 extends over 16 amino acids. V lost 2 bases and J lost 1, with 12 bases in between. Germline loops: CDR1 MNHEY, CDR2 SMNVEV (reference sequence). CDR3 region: CASSLRGELSNQPQHF. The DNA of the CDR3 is TGTGCCAGCAGTTTAAGAGGGGAATTAAGCAATCAGCCCCAGCATTTT.

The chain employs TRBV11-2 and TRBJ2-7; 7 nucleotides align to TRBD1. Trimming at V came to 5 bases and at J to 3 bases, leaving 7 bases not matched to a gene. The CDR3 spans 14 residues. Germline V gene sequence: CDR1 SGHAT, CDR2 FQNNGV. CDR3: CASSPTDRVYEQYF. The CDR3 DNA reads TGTGCCAGCAGCCCAACCGACAGGGTCTACGAGCAGTACTTC.

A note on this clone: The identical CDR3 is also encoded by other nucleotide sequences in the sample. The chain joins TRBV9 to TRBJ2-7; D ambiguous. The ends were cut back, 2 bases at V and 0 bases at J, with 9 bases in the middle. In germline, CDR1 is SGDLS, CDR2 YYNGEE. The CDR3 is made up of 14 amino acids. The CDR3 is CASSVALSSYEQYF. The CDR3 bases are TGTGCCAGCAGCGTGGCCCTAAGCTCCTACGAGCAGTACTTC.

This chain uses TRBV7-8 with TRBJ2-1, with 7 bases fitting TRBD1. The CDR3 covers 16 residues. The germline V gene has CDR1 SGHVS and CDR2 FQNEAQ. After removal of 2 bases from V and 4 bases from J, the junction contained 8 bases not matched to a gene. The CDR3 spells CASSLLWDSLYNEQFF. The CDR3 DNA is TGTGCCAGCAGCTTACTCTGGGACAGTCTATACAATGAGCAGTTCTTC.

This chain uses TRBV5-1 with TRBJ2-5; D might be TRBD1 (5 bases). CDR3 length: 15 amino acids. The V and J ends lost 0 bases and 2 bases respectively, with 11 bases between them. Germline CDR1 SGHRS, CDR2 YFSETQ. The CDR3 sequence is CASSLGLGVQETQYF. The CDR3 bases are TGCGCCAGCAGCTTGGGTTTAGGGGTTCAAGAGACCCAGTACTTC.

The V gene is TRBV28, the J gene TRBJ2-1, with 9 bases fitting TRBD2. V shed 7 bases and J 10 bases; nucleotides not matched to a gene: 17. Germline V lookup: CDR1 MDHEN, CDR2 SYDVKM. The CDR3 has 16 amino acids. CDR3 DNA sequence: TGTGCCAGCACCCCTCCTCAGCGGGAGGCCAAGGGAGAGCAGTTCTTC. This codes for CASTPPQREAKGEQFF.

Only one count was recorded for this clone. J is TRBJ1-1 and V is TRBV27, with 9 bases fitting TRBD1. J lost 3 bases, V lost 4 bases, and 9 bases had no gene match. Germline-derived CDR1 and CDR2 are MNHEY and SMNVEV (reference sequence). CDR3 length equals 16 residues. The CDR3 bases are TGTGCCAGCAGTTACGGACCGGGACAGGGTTACACTGAAGCTTTCTTT. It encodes CASSYGPGQGYTEAFF.

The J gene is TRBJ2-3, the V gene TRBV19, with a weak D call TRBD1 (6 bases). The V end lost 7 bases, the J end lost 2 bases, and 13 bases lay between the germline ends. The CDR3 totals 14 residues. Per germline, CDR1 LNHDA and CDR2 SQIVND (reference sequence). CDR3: CASMDRRYTDTQYF. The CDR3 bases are TGTGCCAGTATGGACAGAAGATACACAGATACGCAGTATTTT.